These 28 T cell receptor beta chains were all obtained from the same sample, sequenced in a study of PD-1 blockade in classical Hodgkin lymphoma. Indicated time point: cycle 4 day 1 (C4D1), after around six weeks of nivolumab. Autologous stem cell transplantation was followed by relapse in every patient, and brentuximab vedotin exposure varied. Method: immunoSEQ multiplex PCR; TCRdb's copy keeps in-frame clones and lacks some. The sample has 25,000 to 30,000 clones, around 80% seen once. This material consisted of peripheral blood mononuclear cells (PBMCs), taken before the fourth cycle of nivolumab. The receptors were sampled from a human donor with classical Hodgkin lymphoma.

This rearrangement joins TRBV5-1 to TRBJ1-1; perhaps TRBD1 as D (5 bases). The CDR3 has 14 residues. Trimming cost V 0 bases and J 1 base, with 7 bases left between them. Germline-derived CDR1 and CDR2 are SGHRS and YFSETQ. CDR3 region: CASSLGQSNTEAFF. Here the CDR3 DNA reads TGCGCCAGCAGCTTGGGACAGTCGAACACTGAAGCTTTCTTT.

The chain links TRBV6-1 to TRBJ2-7, with D perhaps matching TRBD1 or TRBD2 (5 bases each). This CDR3 has 13 amino acids. V gave up 2 bases and J gave up 2 bases, with 7 bases separating them. Germline assignment: CDR1 MNHNS and CDR2 SASEGT. The CDR3 nucleotides are TGTGCCAGCAGTGAACTGGGGGCCTACGAGCAGTACTTC. Translating gives CASSELGAYEQYF.

The genes are TRBV5-1 and TRBJ1-2; 9 bases are shared with TRBD1. Germline V gives CDR1 SGHRS, CDR2 YFSETQ. Trimming at V came to 5 bases and at J to 7 bases, leaving 6 bases not matched to a gene. The CDR3 runs to 13 residues. The CDR3 here is CASRTGGSPGYTF. As DNA, the CDR3 is TGCGCCAGCAGAACAGGGGGCTCGCCTGGCTACACCTTC.

The CDR3 reads CASSYLGNEQFF. CDR3 in DNA: TGTGCCAGCAGTTACTTGGGGAATGAGCAGTTCTTC. The V and J genes are TRBV6-6 and TRBJ2-1, with unresolved D. This CDR3 contains 12 residues. The V gene's germline CDR1 is MNHNY and CDR2 SVGAGI (reference sequence). V was cut by 1 base and J by 7 bases, with 5 bases left in between.

The rearrangement joins TRBV6-1 to TRBJ2-7; D is unresolved. Looked up from germline, CDR1 is MNHNS and CDR2 is SASEGT. Between the trimmed V and J ends, which lost 4 bases and 0 bases, there was a span of 7 bases. This CDR3 is built from 13 residues. This CDR3 is CASSASHSYEQYF. DNA for the CDR3: TGTGCCAGCAGTGCGTCGCACTCCTACGAGCAGTACTTC.

This clone was observed a handful of times. J is TRBJ1-3 and V is TRBV18; maybe TRBD1 (5 bases). Trimming removed 4 bases from V and 0 bases from J, with 25 bases in between. Germline CDR1 and CDR2: KGHSH and LQKENI. This CDR3 has 20 residues. The CDR3 sequence: CASSQLGPGTSSPSGNTIYF. The CDR3 DNA follows: TGTGCCAGCTCACAGCTGGGGCCCGGAACGTCGAGTCCCTCTGGAAACACCATATATTTT.

Points on this clone: The same CDR3 also results from other DNA sequences found in this sample. This chain links TRBV11-2 with TRBJ2-7; D call uncertain. CDR3 length equals 13 residues. V was cut by 5 bases and J by 3 bases, with 11 bases left in between. Germline V lookup: CDR1 SGHAT, CDR2 FQNNGV. The CDR3: CASSTSTRYEQYF. The CDR3 DNA reads as TGTGCCAGCAGCACCTCTACTCGCTACGAGCAGTACTTC. The full variable domain, completed using reference TRBV11-2 and TRBJ2-7, is EAGVAQSPRYKIIEKRQSVAFWCNPISGHATLYWYQQILGQGPKLLIQFQNNGVVDDSQLPKDRFSAERLKGVDSTLKIQPAKLEDSAVYLCASSTSTRYEQYFGPGTRLTVT.

The table lists this clone with a count of one. This chain uses TRBV19 with TRBJ2-5, with a possible D match to TRBD2 (7 bases). The CDR3 covers 18 residues. V gave up 0 bases and J gave up 4 bases, with 21 bases separating them. Germline CDR1 reads LNHDA; CDR2 reads SQIVND (reference sequence). CDR3 nucleotides: TGTGCCAGTAGTATAGATATAGGTCGGGGGGCCGTGGGAGAGACCCAGTACTTC. It specifies CASSIDIGRGAVGETQYF.

V and J are TRBV6-1 and TRBJ1-3; D gene ambiguous. This CDR3 comprises 12 residues. The germline gives CDR1 MNHNS, CDR2 SASEGT. V gave up 5 bases and J gave up 4 bases, with 6 bases separating them. CDR3 in amino acids: CASSPEGNTIYF. The CDR3, as DNA: TGTGCCAGCAGTCCAGAGGGAAACACCATATATTTT.

This clone was detected only once. The rearrangement uses TRBV18 and TRBJ2-1, with unresolved D. CDR3 length: 15 residues. The germline V gene has CDR1 KGHSH and CDR2 LQKENI. V shed 3 bases and J shed 5 bases, with 14 bases lying between them. The CDR3 coding sequence is TGTGCCAGCTCACCGACCAGGCCCATCCACAATGAGCAGTTCTTC. Translation: CASSPTRPIHNEQFF.

J is TRBJ2-2 and V is TRBV7-9, with 9 bases matching TRBD1. The trim removed 2 bases at V and 7 bases at J, leaving 11 bases unmatched. The germline V gene has CDR1 SEHNR and CDR2 FQNEAQ (reference sequence). The CDR3 length is 17 residues. The CDR3, as DNA: TGTGCCAGCAGCTTACCTAAGTACAGGGGGCAAATCGGGGAGCTGTTTTTT. Protein: CASSLPKYRGQIGELFF.

This sequence joins TRBV15 and TRBJ2-3; a weak D match, TRBD2 (5 bases). Germline CDR1 and CDR2: LNHNV and YYDKDF (reference sequence). V lost 2 bases, J lost 6 bases, and 12 bases lay in between. The CDR3 sequence is 14 residues long. This CDR3 is CATSRKTSSDTQYF. The CDR3 bases are TGTGCCACCAGCAGAAAAACTAGTTCCGATACGCAGTATTTT.

This rearrangement joins TRBV7-6 to TRBJ2-7; the match to TRBD2 covers 7 bases. J lost 5 bases, V lost 4 bases, and 5 bases had no gene match. There are 13 residues in the CDR3. CDR1 SGHVS and CDR2 FNYEAQ come from the germline V gene. The chain's CDR3 is CASSWGGEDEQYF. CDR3 coding DNA: TGTGCCAGCAGCTGGGGGGGGGAAGACGAGCAGTACTTC.

V is TRBV5-1 and J is TRBJ2-3; D remains unclear. Germline CDR1 reads SGHRS; CDR2 reads YFSETQ. The CDR3 consists of 14 residues. The germline V and J ends were trimmed by 2 bases and 2 bases, with 9 bases remaining between them. Here the CDR3 reads CASSLDTFTDTQYF. Written as DNA, the CDR3 is TGCGCCAGCAGCTTAGACACTTTCACAGATACGCAGTATTTT.

The chain has TRBV18 and TRBJ2-7; D might be TRBD1 or TRBD2, each matching 5 bases. With 6 bases removed from V and 0 bases from J, the gap between germline ends came to 9 bases. The CDR3 sequence is 13 residues long. Germline CDR1 reads KGHSH; CDR2 reads LQKENI. The CDR3 reads CASSDGASYEQYF. The DNA of the CDR3 is TGTGCCAGCTCCGACGGGGCCTCCTACGAGCAGTACTTC.

The genes are TRBV15 and TRBJ2-5, with D perhaps matching TRBD2 (5 bases). CDR1 LNHNV and CDR2 YYDKDF come from the germline V gene (reference sequence). V was clipped by 0 bases and J by 2 bases, with 16 bases between them. This CDR3 is 17 amino acids long. CDR3 DNA: TGTGCCACCAGCAGAGATCTACTAGGAGGTCGACAAGAGACCCAGTACTTC. It codes for CATSRDLLGGRQETQYF.

This sequence joins TRBV6-5 and TRBJ2-2; D may be TRBD1 (5 bases). There are 13 residues in the CDR3. The germline CDR1 and CDR2 sequences are MNHEY and SVGAGI. The CDR3 nucleotides are TGTGGTGTAAGGGGTGGCGGCGCCGGGGAGCTGTTTTTT. Its translation is CGVRGGGAGELFF.

This chain joins TRBV11-2 and TRBJ2-7; 10 bases agree with TRBD2. The CDR3 is made up of 15 amino acids. Germline lookup yields CDR1 SGHAT and CDR2 FQNNGV. The V gene end was trimmed by 3 bases and the J gene end by 1 base; junction bases not matched to a gene: 3. As DNA, the CDR3 is TGTGCCAGCAGCTTCGGACTAGCGGTTTCCTACGAGCAGTACTTC. Protein product: CASSFGLAVSYEQYF.

V and J are TRBV9 and TRBJ2-3, with unresolved D. V shed 0 bases and J shed 3 bases, with 11 bases lying between them. CDR3 length equals 15 residues. The germline gives CDR1 SGDLS, CDR2 YYNGEE. CDR3 sequence: CASSVVGSETDTQYF. Here the CDR3 DNA reads TGTGCCAGCAGCGTAGTCGGGTCTGAGACAGATACGCAGTATTTT.

The chain uses TRBV6-1 and TRBJ1-5; 9 positions match TRBD1. Germline loops: CDR1 MNHNS, CDR2 SASEGT. Trimming removed 10 bases from V and 4 bases from J; junction bases left unmatched: 11. The CDR3 loop spans 15 amino acids. As DNA, the CDR3 is TGTGCCACCGGGACAGGGACTTTTGGGAATCAGCCCCAGCATTTT. Protein sequence: CATGTGTFGNQPQHF.

The V gene is TRBV28, the J gene TRBJ2-1; the D call may be TRBD1 or TRBD2 (5 bases each). Trimming left V 2 bases short and J 4 bases short, with 9 bases between. The CDR3 totals 14 residues. Germline V CDR1 and CDR2: MDHEN, SYDVKM. In DNA form, the CDR3 reads TGTGCCAGCAGTTTACACGGGGCTTACAATGAGCAGTTCTTC. Translated, it gives CASSLHGAYNEQFF.

This chain joins TRBV6-4 and TRBJ1-5; D is uncertain. The V gene's germline CDR1 is MRHNA and CDR2 SNTAGT. Between the trimmed V and J ends, which lost 4 bases and 9 bases, there was a span of 13 bases. The CDR3 spans 13 residues. Here the CDR3 reads CASSAFEVRPQHF. In DNA, the CDR3 is TGTGCCAGCAGTGCGTTTGAAGTTAGGCCCCAGCATTTT.

In its sample, this clone was seen a few times. J is TRBJ2-3 and V is TRBV29-1; the match to TRBD2 covers 11 bases. Per the germline V gene, CDR1 is SQVTM and CDR2 is ANQGSEA. CDR3 length: 15 amino acids. With 7 bases clipped from V and 6 bases from J, the junction kept 12 bases outside the gene matches. Written as DNA, the CDR3 is TGCAGCGCTAGAGAGACTAGCGGGAAAGAGGATACGCAGTATTTT. Amino acids: CSARETSGKEDTQYF.

V usage is TRBV29-1 and J usage is TRBJ2-3; the D gene is possibly TRBD1 (5 bases). CDR3 length: 15 amino acids. CDR1 SQVTM and CDR2 ANQGSEA come from the germline V gene. V was clipped by 6 bases and J by 2 bases, with 18 bases between them. The CDR3 protein is CSVPQGLGITDTQYF. The CDR3 region has the DNA TGCAGCGTCCCCCAGGGTCTAGGCATCACAGATACGCAGTATTTT.

The rearrangement uses TRBV6-6 and TRBJ2-2; 13 bases fit TRBD2. CDR1 is MNHNY and CDR2 is SVGAGI in the germline V gene (reference sequence). The CDR3 sequence is 15 residues long. V dropped 6 bases and J dropped 6; count of bases not matched to a gene: 4. CDR3 in DNA: TGTGCCAGCAGAGGGACTAGCGGGATCTCCGGGGAGCTGTTTTTT. Residues: CASRGTSGISGELFF.

V usage is TRBV18 and J usage is TRBJ2-5; D perhaps matches TRBD1 (6 bases). This CDR3 spans 15 amino acids. Germline V gene lookup returns CDR1 KGHSH and CDR2 LQKENI. Trimming took 3 bases from V and 2 from J, leaving 13 bases between them. Here the CDR3 DNA reads TGTGCCAGCTCACCCTTGACAGGACCTCAAGAGACCCAGTACTTC. As protein: CASSPLTGPQETQYF.

This chain joins TRBV7-3 and TRBJ1-1; D is undetermined. Germline lookup yields CDR1 SGHTA and CDR2 FQGTGA. This CDR3 has 14 residues. V was clipped by 6 bases and J by 1 base, with 12 bases between them. CDR3 amino acids: CASRAGLKNTEAFF. The CDR3 DNA reads as TGTGCCAGCAGAGCCGGGTTAAAGAACACTGAAGCTTTCTTT.

The rearrangement links TRBV11-2 to TRBJ2-4; D assignment may be TRBD1 or TRBD2 (8 bases each). V lost 5 bases to trimming and J lost 13 bases, with 18 bases between them. The V gene's germline CDR1 is SGHAT and CDR2 FQNNGV. CDR3 length: 13 amino acids. CDR3 DNA sequence: TGTGCCAGCAGCCTCTCGGGAGGGACAGGACAGTACTTC. This codes for CASSLSGGTGQYF.